This is a list of T cell receptor beta chains from one sample in a study of blood T cell repertoires in COVID-19. Assay used: immunoSEQ multiplex PCR; TCRdb lists only in-frame clones, some missing. The sample holds tens of thousands of clones, about 89% seen once. The sample consisted of peripheral blood. These TCRs come from a man in his 60s with acute or convalescent COVID-19. CDR3s include the opening cysteine and the closing phenylalanine or tryptophan. The order of the fields is D gene, J gene, clone size, V gene, CDR3 DNA, CDR3 protein. D genes are given only for firm matches. Not every row has a clone size; where given, it reads once, few, many or a size class.

d_gene: .
j_gene: TRBJ1-2
abundance: .
v_gene: TRBV20-1
CDR3nt: TGCAGTGCGCACGAGCTATTAGGCTACACCTTC
CDR3aa: CSAHELLGYTF

d_gene: TRBD2
j_gene: TRBJ2-7
abundance: .
v_gene: TRBV10-3
CDR3nt: TGTGCCATCAGGGACGGGGGGTACGAGCAGTACTTC
CDR3aa: CAIRDGGYEQYF

d_gene: TRBD1
j_gene: TRBJ1-2
abundance: .
v_gene: TRBV6-6
CDR3nt: TGTGCCAGCAGTCACCCCCGAAGACAGGGCTATGGCTACACCTTC
CDR3aa: CASSHPRRQGYGYTF

d_gene: .
j_gene: TRBJ2-7
abundance: .
v_gene: TRBV15
CDR3nt: TGTGCCACCAGCAGAGATACGAGCTCCTACGAGCAGTACTTC
CDR3aa: CATSRDTSSYEQYF

d_gene: .
j_gene: TRBJ1-5
abundance: .
v_gene: TRBV27
CDR3nt: TGTGCCCTCATGCCTAGCCAGCCCCAGCATTTT
CDR3aa: CALMPSQPQHF

d_gene: .
j_gene: TRBJ1-1
abundance: few
v_gene: TRBV19
CDR3nt: TGTGCTTCACTCGGGGGGGTCCTCAACACTGAAGCTTTCTTT
CDR3aa: CASLGGVLNTEAFF

d_gene: TRBD1
j_gene: TRBJ1-1
abundance: once
v_gene: TRBV18
CDR3nt: TGTGCCAGCTCAATTAACAGGGGGCAGAACACTGAAGCTTTCTTT
CDR3aa: CASSINRGQNTEAFF

d_gene: .
j_gene: TRBJ2-6
abundance: .
v_gene: TRBV12-3/TRBV12-4
CDR3nt: TGTGCCAGCAGCCACTCTGGGGCCAACGTCCTGACTTTC
CDR3aa: CASSHSGANVLTF

d_gene: .
j_gene: TRBJ1-5
abundance: .
v_gene: TRBV4-3
CDR3nt: TGCGCCAGCAGCCAAGATGCCGGGGGGGGCAATCAGCCCCAGCATTTT
CDR3aa: CASSQDAGGGNQPQHF

d_gene: TRBD1
j_gene: TRBJ1-1
abundance: .
v_gene: TRBV6-7
CDR3nt: TGTGCCAGCATCATAACCAGGACAGGGCCGCCGGTATTAAACACTGAAGCTTTCTTT
CDR3aa: CASIITRTGPPVLNTEAFF

d_gene: TRBD1
j_gene: TRBJ1-5
abundance: .
v_gene: TRBV6-2/TRBV6-3
CDR3nt: TGTGCCAGCAGTCGAGACAGGGCCCCTCAGCCCCAGCATTTT
CDR3aa: CASSRDRAPQPQHF

d_gene: .
j_gene: TRBJ1-1
abundance: .
v_gene: TRBV29-1
CDR3nt: TGCAGCGTTTATAAGGGGTTGAGGACTGAAGCTTTCTTT
CDR3aa: CSVYKGLRTEAFF

d_gene: TRBD1
j_gene: TRBJ1-1
abundance: .
v_gene: TRBV30
CDR3nt: TGTGCCTGGAGAGGCGGGACAGGGGAGGTGAACACTGAAGCTTTCTTT
CDR3aa: CAWRGGTGEVNTEAFF

d_gene: TRBD1
j_gene: TRBJ2-7
abundance: .
v_gene: TRBV12-3/TRBV12-4
CDR3nt: TGTGCCAGCAGTCCCGAGGGGGCCGAGCAGTACTTC
CDR3aa: CASSPEGAEQYF

d_gene: TRBD2
j_gene: TRBJ2-7
abundance: once
v_gene: TRBV9
CDR3nt: TGTGCCAGCAGCGTAGGAACTAGCGGGGGGACCTACGAGCAGTACTTC
CDR3aa: CASSVGTSGGTYEQYF

d_gene: TRBD1
j_gene: TRBJ2-1
abundance: .
v_gene: TRBV9
CDR3nt: TGTGCCAGCAGCGCGGGACAGGGGGCGCGTTCATCCTACAATGAGCAGTTCTTC
CDR3aa: CASSAGQGARSSYNEQFF

d_gene: .
j_gene: TRBJ2-3
abundance: once
v_gene: TRBV9
CDR3nt: TGTGCCAGCAGCGTATGGCAGGGTCCAGATACGCAGTATTTT
CDR3aa: CASSVWQGPDTQYF

d_gene: TRBD1
j_gene: TRBJ2-1
abundance: .
v_gene: TRBV12-3/TRBV12-4
CDR3nt: TGTGCCAGCAGCCCGACAGGGGCACAGTTCTTC
CDR3aa: CASSPTGAQFF

d_gene: TRBD1
j_gene: TRBJ1-5
abundance: .
v_gene: TRBV18
CDR3nt: TGTGCCAGCTCACCAGGGACAGACAATCAGCCCCAGCATTTT
CDR3aa: CASSPGTDNQPQHF

d_gene: TRBD1
j_gene: TRBJ1-2
abundance: .
v_gene: TRBV2
CDR3nt: TGTGCCAGCAGCGTACAGGGGGCTGTCGGGTTAGGTGGCTACACCTTC
CDR3aa: CASSVQGAVGLGGYTF

d_gene: .
j_gene: TRBJ1-1
abundance: .
v_gene: TRBV30
CDR3nt: TGTGCCTTGGACGGGAGGGCTGAAGCTTTCTTT
CDR3aa: CALDGRAEAFF

d_gene: TRBD1
j_gene: TRBJ2-3
abundance: .
v_gene: TRBV5-1
CDR3nt: TGCGCCAGCAGCTCTGCAGGGGGTTGGAGCACAGATACGCAGTATTTT
CDR3aa: CASSSAGGWSTDTQYF

d_gene: .
j_gene: TRBJ1-3
abundance: few
v_gene: TRBV7-2
CDR3nt: TGTGCCAGCAGCGACCGCAGGGGAGGAAACACCATATATTTT
CDR3aa: CASSDRRGGNTIYF

d_gene: TRBD1
j_gene: TRBJ1-2
abundance: few
v_gene: TRBV23-1
CDR3nt: TGCGCCGGCCCATGCGGACAGGTTGGTGGCTACACCTTC
CDR3aa: CAGPCGQVGGYTF

d_gene: .
j_gene: TRBJ1-1
abundance: .
v_gene: TRBV7-6
CDR3nt: TGTGCCAGCAGACAGGTTACGAACACTGAAGCTTTCTTT
CDR3aa: CASRQVTNTEAFF

d_gene: TRBD1
j_gene: TRBJ2-7
abundance: .
v_gene: TRBV27
CDR3nt: TGTGCCAGCAGTTTGACCGGGACAGGGTCCTACGAGCAGTACTTC
CDR3aa: CASSLTGTGSYEQYF

d_gene: .
j_gene: TRBJ1-6
abundance: once
v_gene: TRBV19
CDR3nt: TGTGCCAGTAGTATACAGGGGATGGATTCACCCCTCCACTTT
CDR3aa: CASSIQGMDSPLHF